This T cell receptor (beta chain) was sequenced in a study of blood T cell repertoires in COVID-19. Study in general: Donors in the United States, Italy and Spain gave samples during acute or convalescent COVID-19.

Authors' methods: Nucleated cell counts were estimated from reference gene primer amplification. Data came from immunoSEQ multiplex PCR; TCRdb stores just in-frame clones and leaves some out. That table furnishes V, J and clone size, whereas the DNA furnished D and trimming. The sample has roughly 250,000 clones; 75% to 95% are singletons. The CDR3 has 13 amino acids. The germline V gene encodes CDR1 ENHRY and CDR2 SYGVKD. V gave up 6 bases and J gave up 3 bases, with 11 bases separating them. Seattle patient enrollment occurred during active infection, with longitudinal follow-up thereafter. The receptor's source is a person aged 18 to 35 with COVID-19, enrolled during active disease. V gene TRBV10-3 combines with J gene TRBJ2-5; a possible D gene is TRBD2 (5 bases). The sequencing input was peripheral blood. In DNA form, the CDR3 reads TGTGCCATCAGGCTCGAGGGAGAAGAGACCCAGTACTTC. Translating gives CAIRLEGEETQYF.